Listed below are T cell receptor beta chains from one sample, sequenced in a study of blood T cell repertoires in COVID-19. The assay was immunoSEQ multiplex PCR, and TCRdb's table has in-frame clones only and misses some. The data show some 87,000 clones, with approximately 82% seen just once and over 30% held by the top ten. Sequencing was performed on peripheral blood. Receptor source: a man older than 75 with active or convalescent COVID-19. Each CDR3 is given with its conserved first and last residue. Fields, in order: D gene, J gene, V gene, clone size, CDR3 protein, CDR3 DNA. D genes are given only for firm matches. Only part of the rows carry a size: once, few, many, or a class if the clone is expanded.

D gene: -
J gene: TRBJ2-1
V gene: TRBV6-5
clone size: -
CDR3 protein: CASSLDASFEFF
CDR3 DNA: TGTGCCAGCTCCCTAGACGCTAGTTTCGAGTTCTTC

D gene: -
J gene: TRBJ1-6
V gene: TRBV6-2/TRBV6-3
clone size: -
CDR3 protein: CASSYARPNTLHF
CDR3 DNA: TGTGCCAGCAGTTACGCTAGACCTAACACCCTCCACTTT

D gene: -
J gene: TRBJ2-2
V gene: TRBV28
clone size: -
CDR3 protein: CASSLFGTSTGELFF
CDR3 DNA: TGTGCCAGCAGTTTGTTCGGTACTAGTACCGGGGAGCTGTTTTTT

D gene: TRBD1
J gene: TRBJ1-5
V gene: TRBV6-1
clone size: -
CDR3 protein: CASSALTGGNNQPQHF
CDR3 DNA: TGTGCCAGCAGTGCCTTGACAGGGGGCAACAATCAGCCCCAGCATTTT

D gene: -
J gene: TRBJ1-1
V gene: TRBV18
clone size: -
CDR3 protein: CASSPQSVNTEAFF
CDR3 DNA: TGTGCCAGCTCACCACAATCCGTGAACACTGAAGCTTTCTTT

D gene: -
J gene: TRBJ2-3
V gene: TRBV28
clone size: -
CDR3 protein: CASSLWGRAGHSTDTQYF
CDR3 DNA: TGTGCCAGCAGTTTATGGGGGCGAGCGGGCCATAGCACAGATACGCAGTATTTT

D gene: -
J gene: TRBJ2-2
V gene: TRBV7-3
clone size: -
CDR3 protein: CASSRGANTGELFF
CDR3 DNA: TGTGCCAGCAGTCGCGGGGCGAACACCGGGGAGCTGTTTTTT

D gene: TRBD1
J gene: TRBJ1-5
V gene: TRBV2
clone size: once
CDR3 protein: CASSETGGKQPQHF
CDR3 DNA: TGTGCCAGCAGTGAAACAGGGGGCAAGCAGCCCCAGCATTTT

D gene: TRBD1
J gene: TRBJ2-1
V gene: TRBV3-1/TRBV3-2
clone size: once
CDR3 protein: CASSQEPGGFYNEQFF
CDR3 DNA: TGTGCCAGCAGCCAAGAGCCAGGGGGCTTCTACAATGAGCAGTTCTTC

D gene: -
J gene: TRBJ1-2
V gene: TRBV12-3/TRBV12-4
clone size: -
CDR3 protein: CASRGFYGYTF
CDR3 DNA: TGTGCCAGTAGGGGCTTCTATGGCTACACCTTC

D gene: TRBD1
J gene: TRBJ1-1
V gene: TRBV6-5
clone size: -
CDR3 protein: CASRSPGQMNTEAFF
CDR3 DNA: TGTGCCAGCAGATCTCCGGGACAGATGAACACTGAAGCTTTCTTT

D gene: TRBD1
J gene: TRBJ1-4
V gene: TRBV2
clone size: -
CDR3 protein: CASSERTGVNEKLFF
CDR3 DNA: TGTGCCAGCAGTGAACGGACAGGGGTCAATGAAAAACTGTTTTTT

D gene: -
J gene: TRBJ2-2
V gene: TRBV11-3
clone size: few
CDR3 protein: CASSFNRGTGELFF
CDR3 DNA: TGTGCCAGCAGCTTCAATAGGGGCACCGGGGAGCTGTTTTTT

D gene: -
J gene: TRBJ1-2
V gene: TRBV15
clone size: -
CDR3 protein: CATSKEDKPNYGYTF
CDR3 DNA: TGTGCCACCAGCAAAGAGGACAAGCCTAACTATGGCTACACCTTC

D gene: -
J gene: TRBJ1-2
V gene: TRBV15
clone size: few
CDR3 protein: CATSRDTTGSGYTF
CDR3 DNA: TGTGCCACCAGCAGAGATACAACGGGGAGTGGCTACACCTTC

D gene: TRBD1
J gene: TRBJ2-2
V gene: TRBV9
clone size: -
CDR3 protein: CASSGGQGLPGELFF
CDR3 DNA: TGTGCCAGCAGCGGCGGACAGGGTCTCCCCGGGGAGCTGTTTTTT

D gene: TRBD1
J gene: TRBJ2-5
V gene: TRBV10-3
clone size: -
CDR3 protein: CAIRNAGTADETQYF
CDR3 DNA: TGTGCCATCAGAAACGCCGGGACAGCGGATGAGACCCAGTACTTC

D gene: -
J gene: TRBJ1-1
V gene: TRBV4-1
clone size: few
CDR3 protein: CASSQDWGTRNTEAFF
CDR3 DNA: TGCGCCAGCAGCCAAGATTGGGGCACAAGGAACACTGAAGCTTTCTTT

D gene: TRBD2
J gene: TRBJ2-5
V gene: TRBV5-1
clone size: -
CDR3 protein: CASSLGLAGAQETQYF
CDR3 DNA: TGCGCCAGCAGCCTCGGACTAGCGGGAGCTCAAGAGACCCAGTACTTC

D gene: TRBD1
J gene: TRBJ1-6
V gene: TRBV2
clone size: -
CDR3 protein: CASSPDRGHMSPLHF
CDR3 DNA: TGTGCCAGCAGTCCTGACAGGGGGCATATGTCACCCCTCCACTTT

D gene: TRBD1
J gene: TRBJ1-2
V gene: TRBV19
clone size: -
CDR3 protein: CASSTDRDSYGYTF
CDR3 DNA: TGTGCCAGTAGTACGGACAGGGACTCCTATGGCTACACCTTC

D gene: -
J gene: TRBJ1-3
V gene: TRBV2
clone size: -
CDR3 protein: CASSGVDSSLRSSGNTIYF
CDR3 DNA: TGTGCCAGCAGTGGGGTGGACAGCTCTTTGAGATCCTCTGGAAACACCATATATTTT

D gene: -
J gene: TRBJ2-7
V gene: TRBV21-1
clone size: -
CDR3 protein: CASSNATLSGRSREQYF
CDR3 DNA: TGTGCCAGCAGCAACGCAACCCTAAGCGGGAGGTCGCGGGAGCAGTACTTC

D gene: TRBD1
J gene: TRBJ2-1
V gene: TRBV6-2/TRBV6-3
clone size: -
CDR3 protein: CASSSGQGMFDEQFF
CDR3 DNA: TGTGCCAGCAGCTCGGGACAGGGTATGTTCGATGAGCAGTTCTTC